This T cell receptor (beta chain) was identified in a study of T cells after yellow fever vaccination. Study outcomes and limitations: The booster saw the reappearance of most primary-vaccination clones (more than 95% CD4, roughly 87% CD8). The study noted that FACS-sorted repertoires could contain abundant clonotypes contaminating from the bulk population. The secondary response was weaker, and its peak arrived faster, on day 5 versus 15.

Per germline, CDR1 SGDLS and CDR2 YYNGEE. Trimming cost V 2 bases and J 6 bases, with 12 bases left between them. The CDR3 length is 14 residues. In the case of this clonotype: Its antigen is currently unknown.

A 5'RACE template-switching step, the method used to make TCR cDNA, added a universal primer site and UMIs. TCRdb itself ran the 5' RACE reads through MiXCR, one entry per CDR3 protein. The data contain about 58,000 distinct CDR3 sequences, more than 5.5% of them singletons. The sequence derives from a man aged 18 to 29 who received the YFV17D yellow fever vaccine. The genes are TRBV9 and TRBJ2-1, with D possibly matching TRBD1 (5 bases). Sequencing used CD8+ T cells sorted from PBMCs, obtained on the day of the first yellow fever vaccination. As DNA, the CDR3 is TGTGCCAGCAGCGTCCTCGGACAACCCAATGAGCAGTTCTTC. The encoded protein is CASSVLGQPNEQFF.